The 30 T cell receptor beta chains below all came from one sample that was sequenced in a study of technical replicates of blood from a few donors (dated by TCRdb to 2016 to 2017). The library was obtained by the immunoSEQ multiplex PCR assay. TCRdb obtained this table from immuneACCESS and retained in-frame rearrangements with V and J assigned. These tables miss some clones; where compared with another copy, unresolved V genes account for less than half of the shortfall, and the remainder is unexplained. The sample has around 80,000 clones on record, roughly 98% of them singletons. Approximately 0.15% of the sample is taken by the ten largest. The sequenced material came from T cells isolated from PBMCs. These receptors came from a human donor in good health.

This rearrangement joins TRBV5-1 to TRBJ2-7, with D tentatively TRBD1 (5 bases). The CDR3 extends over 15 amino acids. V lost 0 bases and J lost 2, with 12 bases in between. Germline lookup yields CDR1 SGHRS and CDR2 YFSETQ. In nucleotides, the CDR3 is TGCGCCAGCAGCTTGGCGCCAGGGTGGCCCTACGAGCAGTACTTC. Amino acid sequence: CASSLAPGWPYEQYF.

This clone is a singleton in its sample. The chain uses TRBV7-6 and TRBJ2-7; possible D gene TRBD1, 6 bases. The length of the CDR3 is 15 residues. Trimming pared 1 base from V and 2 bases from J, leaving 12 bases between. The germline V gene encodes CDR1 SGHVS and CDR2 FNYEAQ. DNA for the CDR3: TGTGCCAGCAGCTTAGGGACAGCCTATCCCTACGAGCAGTACTTC. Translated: CASSLGTAYPYEQYF.

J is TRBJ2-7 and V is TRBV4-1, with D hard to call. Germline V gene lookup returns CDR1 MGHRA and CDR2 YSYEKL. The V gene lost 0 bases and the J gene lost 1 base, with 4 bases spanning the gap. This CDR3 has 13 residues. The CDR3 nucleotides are TGCGCCAGCAGCCAAGATGCGTCCTACGAGCAGTACTTC. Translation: CASSQDASYEQYF.

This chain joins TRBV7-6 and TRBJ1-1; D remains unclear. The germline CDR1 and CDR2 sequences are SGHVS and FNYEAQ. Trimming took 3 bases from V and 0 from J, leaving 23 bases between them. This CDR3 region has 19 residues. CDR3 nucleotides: TGTGCCAGCAGCTTCAGCCTAGGGAGGGTAGATGGCATGAACACTGAAGCTTTCTTT. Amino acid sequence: CASSFSLGRVDGMNTEAFF.

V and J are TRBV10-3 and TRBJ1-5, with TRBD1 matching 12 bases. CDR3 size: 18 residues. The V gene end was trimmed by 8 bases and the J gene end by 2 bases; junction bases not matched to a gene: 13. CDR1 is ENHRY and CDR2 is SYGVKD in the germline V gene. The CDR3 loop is CAIGGKPGQGAGNQPQHF. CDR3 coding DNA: TGTGCCATCGGAGGGAAACCGGGACAGGGGGCCGGCAATCAGCCCCAGCATTTT.

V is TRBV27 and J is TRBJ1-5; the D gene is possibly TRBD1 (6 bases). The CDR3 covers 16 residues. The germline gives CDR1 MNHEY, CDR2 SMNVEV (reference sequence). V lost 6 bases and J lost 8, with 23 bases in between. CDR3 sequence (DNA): TGTGCCAGCAGGCCCCGGGGCGGGCAGGGGTACGAGCCCCAGCATTTT. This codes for CASRPRGGQGYEPQHF.

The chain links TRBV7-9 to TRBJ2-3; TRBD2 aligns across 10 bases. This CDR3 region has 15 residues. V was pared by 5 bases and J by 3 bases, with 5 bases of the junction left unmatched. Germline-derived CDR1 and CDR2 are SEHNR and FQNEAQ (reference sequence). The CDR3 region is CASSLSGGATDTQYF. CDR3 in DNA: TGTGCCAGCAGCCTCAGCGGGGGGGCTACAGATACGCAGTATTTT.

The CDR3 is CASSPPAHRGYEQFF. In nucleotides, the CDR3 is TGCGCCAGCAGCCCTCCGGCACACAGGGGCTATGAGCAGTTCTTC. The chain couples TRBV4-1 to TRBJ2-1, with TRBD1 matching 7 bases. Germline trimming cut 4 bases from V and 8 bases from J; bases unmatched to any gene: 11. This CDR3 comprises 15 residues. The germline gives CDR1 MGHRA, CDR2 YSYEKL.

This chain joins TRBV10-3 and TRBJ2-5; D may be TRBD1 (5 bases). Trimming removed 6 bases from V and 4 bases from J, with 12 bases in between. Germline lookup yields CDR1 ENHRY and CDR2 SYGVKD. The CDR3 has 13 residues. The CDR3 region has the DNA TGTGCCATCAGGGACGCAGGGCTAGAGACCCAGTACTTC. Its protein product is CAIRDAGLETQYF.

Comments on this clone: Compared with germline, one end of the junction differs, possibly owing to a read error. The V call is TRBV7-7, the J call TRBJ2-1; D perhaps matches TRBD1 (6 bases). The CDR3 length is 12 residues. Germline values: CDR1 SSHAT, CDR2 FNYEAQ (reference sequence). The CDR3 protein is CASSAGRGEQFF. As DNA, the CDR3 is TGTGCTAGCAGCGCAGGCAGGGGTGAGCAGTTCTTC.

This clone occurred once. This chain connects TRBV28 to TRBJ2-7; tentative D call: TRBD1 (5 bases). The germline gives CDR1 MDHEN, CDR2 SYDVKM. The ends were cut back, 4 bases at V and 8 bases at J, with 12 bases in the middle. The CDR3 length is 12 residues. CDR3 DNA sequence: TGTGCCAGCAGTTCCTGGGGCGTGAAGCAGTACTTC. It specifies CASSSWGVKQYF.

CDR3 DNA: TGTGCCAGCAGCCCGTTGGGTTTGCGGACCGGGGAGCTGTTTTTT. Protein sequence: CASSPLGLRTGELFF. The chain employs TRBV2 and TRBJ2-2; D is uncertain. Germline V CDR1 and CDR2: SNHLY, FYNNEI. V was shortened by 6 bases and J by 5 bases, with 16 bases between the two germline ends. CDR3 length equals 15 residues.

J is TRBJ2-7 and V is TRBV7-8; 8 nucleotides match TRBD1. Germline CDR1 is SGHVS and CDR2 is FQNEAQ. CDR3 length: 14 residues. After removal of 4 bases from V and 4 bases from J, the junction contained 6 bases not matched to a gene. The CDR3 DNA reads TGTGCCAGCAGCTCGACAGGGGTGGAATACGAGCAGTACTTC. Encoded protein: CASSSTGVEYEQYF.

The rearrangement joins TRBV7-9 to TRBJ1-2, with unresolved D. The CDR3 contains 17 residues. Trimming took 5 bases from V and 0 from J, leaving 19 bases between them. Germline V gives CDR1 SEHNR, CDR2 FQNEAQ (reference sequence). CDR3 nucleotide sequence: TGTGCCAGCAGCCCCCCTGGACTCTACGTAGCTAACTATGGCTACACCTTC. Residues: CASSPPGLYVANYGYTF.

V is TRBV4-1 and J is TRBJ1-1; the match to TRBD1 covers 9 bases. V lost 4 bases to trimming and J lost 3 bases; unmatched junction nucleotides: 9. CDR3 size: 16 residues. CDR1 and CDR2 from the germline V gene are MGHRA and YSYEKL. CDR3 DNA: TGCGCCAGCAGCCCAACCGACAGGGGGATCTACACTGAAGCTTTCTTT. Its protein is CASSPTDRGIYTEAFF.

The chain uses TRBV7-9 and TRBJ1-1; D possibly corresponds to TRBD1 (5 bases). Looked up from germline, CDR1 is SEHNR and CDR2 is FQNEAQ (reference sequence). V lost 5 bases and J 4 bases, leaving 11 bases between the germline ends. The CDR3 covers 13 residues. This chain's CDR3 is CASSPIGGTEAFF. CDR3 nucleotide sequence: TGTGCCAGCAGCCCCATCGGGGGCACTGAAGCTTTCTTT.

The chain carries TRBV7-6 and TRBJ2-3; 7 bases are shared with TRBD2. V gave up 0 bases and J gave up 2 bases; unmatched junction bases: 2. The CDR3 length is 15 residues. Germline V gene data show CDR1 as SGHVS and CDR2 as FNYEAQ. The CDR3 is CASSLAGGYTDTQYF. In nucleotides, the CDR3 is TGTGCCAGCAGCTTAGCGGGGGGGTACACAGATACGCAGTATTTT.

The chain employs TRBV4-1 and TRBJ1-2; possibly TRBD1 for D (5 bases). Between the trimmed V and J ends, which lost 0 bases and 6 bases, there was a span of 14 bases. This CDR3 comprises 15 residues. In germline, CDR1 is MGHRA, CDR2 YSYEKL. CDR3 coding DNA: TGCGCCAGCAGCCAAGATTCTATCAGGGAGGATGGCTACACCTTC. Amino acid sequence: CASSQDSIREDGYTF.

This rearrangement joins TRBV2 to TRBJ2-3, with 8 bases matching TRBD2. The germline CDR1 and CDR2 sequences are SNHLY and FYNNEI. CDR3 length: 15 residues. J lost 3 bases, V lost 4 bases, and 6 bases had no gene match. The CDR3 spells CASSATSAFTDTQYF. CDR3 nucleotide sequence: TGTGCCAGCAGTGCGACTAGCGCATTTACAGATACGCAGTATTTT.

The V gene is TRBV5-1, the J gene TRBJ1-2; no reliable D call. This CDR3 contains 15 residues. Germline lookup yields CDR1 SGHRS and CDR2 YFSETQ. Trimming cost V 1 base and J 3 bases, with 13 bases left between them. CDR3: CASSLLSGSDYGYTF. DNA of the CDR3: TGCGCCAGCAGCTTGTTGTCGGGGTCGGACTATGGCTACACCTTC.

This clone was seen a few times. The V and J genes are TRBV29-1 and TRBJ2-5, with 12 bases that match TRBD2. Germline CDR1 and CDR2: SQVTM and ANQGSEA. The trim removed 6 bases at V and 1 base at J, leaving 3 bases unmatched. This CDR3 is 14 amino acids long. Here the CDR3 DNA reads TGCAGCGTCCCGGGACTAGCGGGCCAAGAGACCCAGTACTTC. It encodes CSVPGLAGQETQYF.

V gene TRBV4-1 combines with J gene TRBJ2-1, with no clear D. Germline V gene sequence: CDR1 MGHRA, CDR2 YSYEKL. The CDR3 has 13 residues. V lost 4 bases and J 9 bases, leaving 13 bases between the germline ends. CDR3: CASSPISGLEQFF. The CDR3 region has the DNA TGCGCCAGCAGCCCAATTTCGGGTCTTGAGCAGTTCTTC.

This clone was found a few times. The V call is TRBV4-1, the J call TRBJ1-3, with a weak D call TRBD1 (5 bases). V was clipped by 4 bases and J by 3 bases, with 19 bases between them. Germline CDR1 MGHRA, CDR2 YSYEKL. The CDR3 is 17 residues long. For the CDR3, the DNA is TGCGCCAGCAGCCGGCAGGGTTGGGTCTTAAATGGAAACACCATATATTTT. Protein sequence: CASSRQGWVLNGNTIYF.

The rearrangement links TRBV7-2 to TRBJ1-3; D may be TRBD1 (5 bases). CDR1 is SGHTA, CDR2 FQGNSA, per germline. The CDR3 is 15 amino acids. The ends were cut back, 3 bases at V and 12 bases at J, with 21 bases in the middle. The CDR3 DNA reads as TGTGCCAGCAGCTTTCCCTGGCAGGGTCGCTTCCACATATATTTT. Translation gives CASSFPWQGRFHIYF.

The CDR3 coding sequence is TGTGCCAGCAGTCCCCGGACAGGGGGGGGGAGGGAGCTGTTTTTT. Residues: CASSPRTGGGRELFF. The chain uses TRBV2 and TRBJ2-2; 10 bases match TRBD1. The J segment lost 9 bases and the V segment lost 5 bases, leaving 9 bases of the junction unmatched. CDR1 is SNHLY, CDR2 FYNNEI, per germline. CDR3 length: 15 residues.

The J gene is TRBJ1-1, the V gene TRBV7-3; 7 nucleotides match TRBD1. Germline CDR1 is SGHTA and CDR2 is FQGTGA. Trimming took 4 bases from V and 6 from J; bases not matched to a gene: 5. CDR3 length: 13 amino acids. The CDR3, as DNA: TGTGCCAGCAGCTCCGCCAGGGGGGCTGAAGCTTTCTTT. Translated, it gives CASSSARGAEAFF.

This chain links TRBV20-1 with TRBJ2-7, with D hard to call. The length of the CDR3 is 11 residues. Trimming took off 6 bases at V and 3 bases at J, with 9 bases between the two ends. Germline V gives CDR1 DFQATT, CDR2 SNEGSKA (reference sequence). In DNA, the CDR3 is TGCAGTGCCGAGTCGATCTACGAGCAGTACTTC. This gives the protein CSAESIYEQYF.

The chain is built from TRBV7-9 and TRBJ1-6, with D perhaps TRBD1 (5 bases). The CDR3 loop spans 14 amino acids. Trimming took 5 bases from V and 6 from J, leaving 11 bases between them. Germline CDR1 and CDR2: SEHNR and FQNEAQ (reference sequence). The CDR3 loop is CASSKDIVNSPLHF. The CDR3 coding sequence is TGTGCCAGCAGCAAGGACATAGTTAATTCACCCCTCCACTTT.

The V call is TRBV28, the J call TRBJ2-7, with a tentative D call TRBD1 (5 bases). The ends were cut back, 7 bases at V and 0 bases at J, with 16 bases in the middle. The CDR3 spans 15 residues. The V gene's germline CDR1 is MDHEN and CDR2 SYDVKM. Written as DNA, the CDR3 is TGTGCCAGCAACGTCGATTGGGGCAACTCCTACGAGCAGTACTTC. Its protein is CASNVDWGNSYEQYF.

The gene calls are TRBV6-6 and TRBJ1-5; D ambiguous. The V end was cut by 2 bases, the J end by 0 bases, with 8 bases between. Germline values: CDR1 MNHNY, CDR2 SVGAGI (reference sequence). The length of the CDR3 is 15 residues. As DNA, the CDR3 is TGTGCCAGCAGTTACAACAGTAATAGCAATCAGCCCCAGCATTTT. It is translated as CASSYNSNSNQPQHF.